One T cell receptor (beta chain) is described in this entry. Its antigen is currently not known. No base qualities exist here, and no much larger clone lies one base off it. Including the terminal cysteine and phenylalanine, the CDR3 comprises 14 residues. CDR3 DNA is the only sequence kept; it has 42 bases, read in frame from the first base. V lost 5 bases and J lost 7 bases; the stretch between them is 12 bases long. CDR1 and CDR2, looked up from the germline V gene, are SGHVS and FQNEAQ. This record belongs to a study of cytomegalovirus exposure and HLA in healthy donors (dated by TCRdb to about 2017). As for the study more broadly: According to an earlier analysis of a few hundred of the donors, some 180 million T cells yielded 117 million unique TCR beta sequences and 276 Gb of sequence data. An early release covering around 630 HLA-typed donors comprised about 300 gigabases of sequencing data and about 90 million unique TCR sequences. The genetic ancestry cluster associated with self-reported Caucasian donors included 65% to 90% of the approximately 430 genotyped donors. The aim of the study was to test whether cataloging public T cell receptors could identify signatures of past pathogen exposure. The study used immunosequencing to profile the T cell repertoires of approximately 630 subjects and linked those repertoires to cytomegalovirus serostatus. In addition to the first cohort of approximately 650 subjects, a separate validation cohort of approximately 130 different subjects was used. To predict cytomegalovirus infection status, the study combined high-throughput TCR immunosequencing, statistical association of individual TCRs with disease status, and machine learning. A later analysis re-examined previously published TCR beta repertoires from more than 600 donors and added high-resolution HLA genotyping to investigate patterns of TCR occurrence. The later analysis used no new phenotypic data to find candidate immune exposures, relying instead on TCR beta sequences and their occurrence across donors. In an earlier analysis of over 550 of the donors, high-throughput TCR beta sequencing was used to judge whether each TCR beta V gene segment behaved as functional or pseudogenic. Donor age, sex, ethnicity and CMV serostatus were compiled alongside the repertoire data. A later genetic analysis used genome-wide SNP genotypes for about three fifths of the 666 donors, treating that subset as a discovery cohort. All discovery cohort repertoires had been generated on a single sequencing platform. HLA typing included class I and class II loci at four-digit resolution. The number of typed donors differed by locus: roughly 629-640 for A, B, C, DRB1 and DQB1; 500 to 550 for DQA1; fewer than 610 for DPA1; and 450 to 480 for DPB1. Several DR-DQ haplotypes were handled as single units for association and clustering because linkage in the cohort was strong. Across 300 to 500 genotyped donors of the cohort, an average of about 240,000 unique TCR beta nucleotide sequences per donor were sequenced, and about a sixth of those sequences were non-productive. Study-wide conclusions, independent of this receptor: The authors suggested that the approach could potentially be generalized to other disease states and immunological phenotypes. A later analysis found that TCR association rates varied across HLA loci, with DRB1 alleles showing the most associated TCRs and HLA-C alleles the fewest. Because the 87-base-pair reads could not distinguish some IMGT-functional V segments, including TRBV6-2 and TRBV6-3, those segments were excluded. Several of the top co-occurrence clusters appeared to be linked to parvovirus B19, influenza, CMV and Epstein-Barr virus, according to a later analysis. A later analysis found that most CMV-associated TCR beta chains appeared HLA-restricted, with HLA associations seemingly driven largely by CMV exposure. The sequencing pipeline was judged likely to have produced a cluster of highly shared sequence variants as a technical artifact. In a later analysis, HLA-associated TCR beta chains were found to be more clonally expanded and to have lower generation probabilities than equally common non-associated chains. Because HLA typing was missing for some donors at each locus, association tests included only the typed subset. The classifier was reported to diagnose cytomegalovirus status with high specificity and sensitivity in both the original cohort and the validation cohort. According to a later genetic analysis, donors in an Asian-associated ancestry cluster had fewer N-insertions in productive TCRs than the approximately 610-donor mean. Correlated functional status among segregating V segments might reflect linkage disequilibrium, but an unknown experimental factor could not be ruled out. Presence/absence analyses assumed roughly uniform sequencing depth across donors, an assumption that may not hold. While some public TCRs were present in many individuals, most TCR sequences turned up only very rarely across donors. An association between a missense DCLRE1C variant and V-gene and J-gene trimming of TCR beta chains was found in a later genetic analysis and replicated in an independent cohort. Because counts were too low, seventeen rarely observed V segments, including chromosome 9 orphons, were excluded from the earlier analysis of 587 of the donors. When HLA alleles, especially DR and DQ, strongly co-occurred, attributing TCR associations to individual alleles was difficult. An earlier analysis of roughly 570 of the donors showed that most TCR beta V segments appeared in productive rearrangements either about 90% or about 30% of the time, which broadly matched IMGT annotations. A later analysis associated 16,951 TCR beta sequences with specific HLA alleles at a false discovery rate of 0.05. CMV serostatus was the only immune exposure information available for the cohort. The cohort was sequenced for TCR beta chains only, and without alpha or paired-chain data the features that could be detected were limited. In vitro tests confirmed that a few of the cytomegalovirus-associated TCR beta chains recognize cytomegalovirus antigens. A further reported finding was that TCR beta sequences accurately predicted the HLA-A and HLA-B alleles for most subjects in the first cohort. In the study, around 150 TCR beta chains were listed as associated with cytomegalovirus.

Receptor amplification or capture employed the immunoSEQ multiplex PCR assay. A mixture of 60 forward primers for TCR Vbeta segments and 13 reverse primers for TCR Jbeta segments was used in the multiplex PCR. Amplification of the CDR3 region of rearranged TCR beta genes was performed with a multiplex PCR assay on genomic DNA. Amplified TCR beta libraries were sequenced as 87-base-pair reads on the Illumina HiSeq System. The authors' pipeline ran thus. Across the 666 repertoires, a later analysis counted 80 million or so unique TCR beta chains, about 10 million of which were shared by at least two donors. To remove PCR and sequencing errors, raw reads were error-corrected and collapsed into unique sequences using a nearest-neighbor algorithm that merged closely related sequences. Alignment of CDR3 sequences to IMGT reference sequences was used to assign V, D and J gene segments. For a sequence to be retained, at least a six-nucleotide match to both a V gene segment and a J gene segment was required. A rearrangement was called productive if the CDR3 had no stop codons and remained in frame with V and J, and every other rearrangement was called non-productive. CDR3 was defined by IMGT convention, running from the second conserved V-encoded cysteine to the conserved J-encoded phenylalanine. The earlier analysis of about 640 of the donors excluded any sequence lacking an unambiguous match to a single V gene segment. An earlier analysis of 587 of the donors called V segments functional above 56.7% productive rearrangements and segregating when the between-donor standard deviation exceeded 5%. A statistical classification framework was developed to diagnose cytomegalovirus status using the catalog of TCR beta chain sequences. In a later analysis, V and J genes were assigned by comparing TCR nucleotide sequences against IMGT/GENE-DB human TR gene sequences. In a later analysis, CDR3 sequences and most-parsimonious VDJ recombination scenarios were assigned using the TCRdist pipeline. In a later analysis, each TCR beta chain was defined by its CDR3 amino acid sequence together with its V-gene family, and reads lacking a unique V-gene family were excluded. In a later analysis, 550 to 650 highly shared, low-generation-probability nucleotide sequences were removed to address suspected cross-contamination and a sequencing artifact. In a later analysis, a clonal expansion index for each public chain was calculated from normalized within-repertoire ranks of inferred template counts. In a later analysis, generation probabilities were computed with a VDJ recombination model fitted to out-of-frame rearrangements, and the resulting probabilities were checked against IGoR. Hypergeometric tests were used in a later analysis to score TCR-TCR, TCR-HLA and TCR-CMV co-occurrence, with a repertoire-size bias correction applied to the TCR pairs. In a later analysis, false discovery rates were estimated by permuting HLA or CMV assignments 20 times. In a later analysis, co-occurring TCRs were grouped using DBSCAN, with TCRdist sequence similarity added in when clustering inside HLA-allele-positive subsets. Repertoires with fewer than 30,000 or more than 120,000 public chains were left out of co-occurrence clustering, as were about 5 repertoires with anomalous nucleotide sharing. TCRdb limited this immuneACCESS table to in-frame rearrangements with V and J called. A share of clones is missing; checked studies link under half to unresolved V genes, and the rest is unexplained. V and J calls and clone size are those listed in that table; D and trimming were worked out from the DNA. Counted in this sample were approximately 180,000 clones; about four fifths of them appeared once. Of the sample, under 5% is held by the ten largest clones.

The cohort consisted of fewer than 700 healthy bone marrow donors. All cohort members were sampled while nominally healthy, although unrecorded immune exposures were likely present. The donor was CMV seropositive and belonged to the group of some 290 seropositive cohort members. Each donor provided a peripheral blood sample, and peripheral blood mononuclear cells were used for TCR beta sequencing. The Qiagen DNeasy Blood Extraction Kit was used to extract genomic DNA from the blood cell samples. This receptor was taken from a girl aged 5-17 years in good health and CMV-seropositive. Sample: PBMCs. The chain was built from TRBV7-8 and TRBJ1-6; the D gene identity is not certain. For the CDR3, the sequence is CASSRQIWNSPLHF. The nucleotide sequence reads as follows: TGTGCCAGCAGCCGACAAATTTGGAATTCACCCCTCCACTTT.